The 11 T cell receptor beta chains listed next were all sequenced from one sample in a study of blood T cell repertoires in COVID-19. Profiled with immunoSEQ multiplex PCR; TCRdb holds only in-frame clones, not every one. The table lists some 62,000 clones, around 91% of them singletons. Material: peripheral blood. All receptors come from an older woman with COVID-19, enrolled during active disease.

The chain carries TRBV2 and TRBJ2-7; 12 bases map to TRBD2. The CDR3 is made up of 15 amino acids. Germline values: CDR1 SNHLY, CDR2 FYNNEI. V lost 4 bases, J lost 7 bases, and 8 bases stayed unmatched. CDR3 coding DNA: TGTGCCAGCAGTGGGACTAGCGGGAAGGGTCGGGAGCAGTACTTC. Protein product: CASSGTSGKGREQYF.

This clone was detected only once. V and J are TRBV5-1 and TRBJ1-2, with D perhaps TRBD1 (5 bases). The V and J ends lost 2 bases and 1 base respectively, with 12 bases between them. Germline V gives CDR1 SGHRS, CDR2 YFSETQ. The CDR3 has 15 residues. CDR3 residues: CASSFQGGNNYGYTF. CDR3 in DNA: TGCGCCAGCAGCTTTCAGGGTGGGAATAACTATGGCTACACCTTC.

V and J are TRBV9 and TRBJ2-7; TRBD2 matches 9 bases. Trimming cost V 4 bases and J 4 bases; bases outside gene matches: 12. The CDR3 contains 16 residues. In germline, CDR1 is SGDLS, CDR2 YYNGEE. The CDR3 loop reads CASSPIQSSGVYEQYF. CDR3 in DNA: TGTGCCAGCAGCCCCATCCAGTCTAGCGGGGTATACGAGCAGTACTTC.

The count of this clone is one. The chain recombines TRBV28 with TRBJ1-1; D possibly corresponds to TRBD1 (6 bases). V lost 5 bases, J lost 0 bases, and 19 bases lay in between. This CDR3 is built from 17 residues. CDR1 is MDHEN, CDR2 SYDVKM, per germline. The CDR3 region has the DNA TGTGCCAGCAGTCCCCCCAGGGGACGGGCATTGAACACTGAAGCTTTCTTT. Its protein product is CASSPPRGRALNTEAFF.

The table lists this clone with a count of one. CDR3: CASSLTVSYEQYF. The CDR3 nucleotides read TGTGCCAGCAGTTTAACTGTCTCCTACGAGCAGTACTTC. The chain recombines TRBV27 with TRBJ2-7; D call uncertain. This CDR3 contains 13 residues. CDR1 and CDR2 (germline): MNHEY, SMNVEV (reference sequence). With 2 bases removed from V and 0 bases from J, the gap between germline ends came to 5 bases.

This clone was recorded once. The chain recombines TRBV6-1 with TRBJ2-7, with 10 bases matching TRBD2. The trim removed 1 base at V and 1 base at J, leaving 1 base unmatched. The CDR3 is 15 amino acids. CDR1 and CDR2 from the germline V gene are MNHNS and SASEGT. The CDR3 is CASSEGLAGSYEQYF. The CDR3 DNA reads TGTGCCAGCAGTGAAGGACTAGCGGGTTCCTACGAGCAGTACTTC.

The rearrangement links TRBV2 to TRBJ2-6, with 7 bases lining up with TRBD1. Germline CDR1 is SNHLY and CDR2 is FYNNEI. The CDR3 is 16 amino acids. The J segment lost 0 bases and the V segment lost 6 bases, leaving 5 bases of the junction unmatched. CDR3 DNA sequence: TGTGCCAGCAGATACAGGGGAAGCTCTGGGGCCAACGTCCTGACTTTC. This sequence encodes CASRYRGSSGANVLTF.

The chain joins TRBV20-1 to TRBJ1-1, with D possibly TRBD1 on 6 matching bases. Trimming took 3 bases from V and 1 from J, leaving 18 bases between them. There are 16 residues in the CDR3. The germline gives CDR1 DFQATT, CDR2 SNEGSKA (reference sequence). CDR3 nucleotides: TGCAGTGCTAGTAGGGTGTGGACAGTAGCGAACACTGAAGCTTTCTTT. Its translation is CSASRVWTVANTEAFF.

The chain combines TRBV24-1 with TRBJ1-5; 8 bases are shared with TRBD1. Germline CDR1 and CDR2: KGHDR and SFDVKD. Losses at the gene ends were 10 bases for V and 5 bases for J; bases not matched to a gene: 6. CDR3 length: 13 residues. In DNA form, the CDR3 reads TGTGCCACGTCGAACAGGGGGTATCAGCCCCAGCATTTT. Protein product: CATSNRGYQPQHF.

The CDR3 DNA reads as TGTGCCAGCAGCTCAAAAGGACAGGGGGCAGTTGAGCAGTACTTC. Residues: CASSSKGQGAVEQYF. The rearrangement uses TRBV11-2 and TRBJ2-7, with TRBD1 identical over 11 bases. Trimming cost V 4 bases and J 7 bases; bases outside gene matches: 9. This CDR3 contains 15 residues. Germline CDR1 SGHAT, CDR2 FQNNGV.

CDR3 in amino acids: CASSIKLSGRGDEQFF. The CDR3 DNA follows: TGTGCCAGTAGTATAAAACTTAGCGGGAGGGGCGATGAGCAGTTCTTC. The V and J genes are TRBV19 and TRBJ2-1, with 11 bases identical to TRBD2. CDR1 is LNHDA and CDR2 is SQIVND in the germline V gene (reference sequence). Trimming took 2 bases from V and 8 from J; bases not matched to a gene: 8. This CDR3 contains 16 residues.